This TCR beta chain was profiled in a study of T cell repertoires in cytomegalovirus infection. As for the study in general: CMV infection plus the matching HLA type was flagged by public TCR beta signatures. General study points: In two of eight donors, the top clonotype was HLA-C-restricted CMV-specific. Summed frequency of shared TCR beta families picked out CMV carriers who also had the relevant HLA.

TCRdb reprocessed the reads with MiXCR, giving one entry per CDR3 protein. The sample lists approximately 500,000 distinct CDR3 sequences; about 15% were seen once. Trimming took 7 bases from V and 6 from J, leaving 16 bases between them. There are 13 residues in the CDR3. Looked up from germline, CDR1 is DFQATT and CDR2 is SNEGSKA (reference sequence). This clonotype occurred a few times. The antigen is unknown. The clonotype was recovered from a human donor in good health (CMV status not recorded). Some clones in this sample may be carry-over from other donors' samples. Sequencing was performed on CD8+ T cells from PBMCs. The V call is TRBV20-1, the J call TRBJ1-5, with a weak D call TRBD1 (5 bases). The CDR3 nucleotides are TGCAGTGTTCCGCGGGGGTATGGTCAGCCCCAGCATTTT. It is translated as CSVPRGYGQPQHF.